The 25 T cell receptor beta chains below all came from one sample that was sequenced in a study of blood T cell repertoires in COVID-19. Using immunoSEQ multiplex PCR, the repertoire was profiled, and TCRdb retains in-frame clones only, with some absent. The sample records approximately 300,000 clones, 85% to 90% being singletons. The specimen was peripheral blood. All receptors come from a man in his forties with acute or convalescent COVID-19.

This rearrangement joins TRBV25-1 to TRBJ2-7, with D uncertain. The CDR3 is 15 residues long. Germline V gives CDR1 MGHDK, CDR2 SYGVNS. V lost 3 bases, J lost 2 bases, and 14 bases lay in between. The CDR3 coding sequence is TGTGCCAGCAGTGATACGGAGACTGGTACCTACGAGCAGTACTTC. Residues: CASSDTETGTYEQYF.

The V and J genes are TRBV29-1 and TRBJ1-4; 10 positions agree with TRBD1. Trimming at V came to 8 bases and at J to 6 bases, leaving 6 bases not matched to a gene. This CDR3 contains 13 residues. The germline V gene has CDR1 SQVTM and CDR2 ANQGSEA. CDR3 protein: CSFGQGVDEKLFF. CDR3 in DNA: TGCAGCTTTGGACAGGGGGTGGATGAAAAACTGTTTTTT.

This clone was observed once. Here the CDR3 DNA reads TGTGCCAGCAGTGACTCGCCAGGGGGGTTGAACACTGAAGCTTTCTTT. This translates into CASSDSPGGLNTEAFF. The genes are TRBV6-4 and TRBJ1-1, with 7 bases matching TRBD1. This CDR3 has 16 amino acids. The V gene's germline CDR1 is MRHNA and CDR2 SNTAGT. After removal of 0 bases from V and 0 bases from J, the junction contained 4 bases not matched to a gene.

This clone was picked up one time. This chain uses TRBV27 with TRBJ1-2, with 7 bases identical to TRBD1. The V gene end was trimmed by 4 bases and the J gene end by 4 bases; junction bases not matched to a gene: 6. The CDR3 totals 14 residues. The germline V gene has CDR1 MNHEY and CDR2 SMNVEV (reference sequence). The CDR3 loop reads CASSSLDRAYGYTF. CDR3 DNA: TGTGCCAGCAGTTCCCTAGACAGGGCCTATGGCTACACCTTC.

The chain is built from TRBV9 and TRBJ2-2; 10 nucleotides line up with TRBD1. There are 15 residues in the CDR3. J gave up 3 bases and V 4 bases, and 3 bases lay outside the gene matches. Per germline, CDR1 SGDLS and CDR2 YYNGEE. The DNA for the CDR3 is TGTGCCAGCAGCTCCGGGACAGGGGACACCGGGGAGCTGTTTTTT. This translates into CASSSGTGDTGELFF.

This clone has a single count. This sequence joins TRBV11-2 and TRBJ1-4; TRBD1 matches at 7 bases. The CDR3 has 17 residues. J was trimmed by 5 bases and V by 4 bases; bases with no gene match: 13. Germline V lookup: CDR1 SGHAT, CDR2 FQNNGV. The CDR3 DNA sequence: TGTGCCAGCAGCTCCTTAGTGACAGGGATTCCGAATGAAAAACTGTTTTTT. This codes for CASSSLVTGIPNEKLFF.

As DNA, the CDR3 is TGTGCCAGCAGCTTGGACGGGAATGAGCAGTTCTTC. The encoded protein is CASSLDGNEQFF. The chain joins TRBV5-4 to TRBJ2-1; D is unclear. This CDR3 has 12 residues. CDR1 SGHNT and CDR2 YYREEE come from the germline V gene (reference sequence). Between the trimmed V and J ends, which lost 0 bases and 7 bases, there was a span of 5 bases. The full variable domain, its missing parts supplied by reference TRBV5-4 and TRBJ2-1, is ETGVTQSPTHLIKTRGQQVTLRCSSQSGHNTVSWYQQALGQGPQFIFQYYREEENGRGNFPPRFSGLQFPNYSSELNVNALELDDSALYLCASSLDGNEQFFGPGTRLTVL.

The genes are TRBV7-2 and TRBJ1-2, with TRBD1 matching over 7 bases. Germline V lookup: CDR1 SGHTA, CDR2 FQGNSA. Unmatched junction bases numbered 9, after V lost 4 bases and J lost 4 bases. The CDR3 covers 15 residues. The CDR3 spells CASSSRDRGLYGYTF. The CDR3 DNA reads TGTGCCAGCAGCTCCCGGGACAGAGGTCTCTATGGCTACACCTTC.

J is TRBJ2-1 and V is TRBV4-1; 7 nucleotides match TRBD1. Per germline, CDR1 MGHRA and CDR2 YSYEKL. The CDR3 contains 15 residues. V lost 4 bases, J lost 0 bases, and 3 bases stayed unmatched. The DNA of the CDR3 is TGCGCCAGCAGCCCTGGACAGGACTCCTACAATGAGCAGTTCTTC. Its translation is CASSPGQDSYNEQFF.

The V call is TRBV7-8, the J call TRBJ2-3; D perhaps matches TRBD2 (6 bases). V was trimmed by 5 bases and J by 4 bases, leaving 19 bases between them. Germline lookup yields CDR1 SGHVS and CDR2 FQNEAQ. This CDR3 is 16 amino acids long. The CDR3 protein is CASSPPPTSWADTQYF. DNA for the CDR3: TGTGCCAGCAGCCCACCCCCGACTAGTTGGGCAGATACGCAGTATTTT.

This clone appeared once. The gene calls are TRBV5-5 and TRBJ1-2; D call uncertain. The CDR3 runs 13 residues. Germline CDR1 SGHKS, CDR2 YYEKEE (reference sequence). V gave up 0 bases and J gave up 7 bases, with 10 bases separating them. CDR3 sequence (DNA): TGTGCCAGCAGCTTGGGTAGGGCGGGTGGCTACACCTTC. Translating it yields CASSLGRAGGYTF.

V usage is TRBV4-1 and J usage is TRBJ2-1; 10 bases are a match to TRBD1. The V gene's germline CDR1 is MGHRA and CDR2 YSYEKL. This CDR3 is built from 17 residues. V dropped 0 bases and J dropped 6; count of bases not matched to a gene: 8. The DNA of the CDR3 is TGCGCCAGCAGCCAAGAAGCCGGGACAGGGGCGATCAATGAGCAGTTCTTC. Translation gives CASSQEAGTGAINEQFF.

The chain links TRBV9 to TRBJ2-3; D gene unclear. Trimming left V 4 bases short and J 0 bases short, with 9 bases between. The CDR3 runs 14 residues. CDR1 is SGDLS and CDR2 is YYNGEE in the germline V gene. The DNA of the CDR3 is TGTGCCAGCAGCTTTAGCCACAGCACAGATACGCAGTATTTT. This gives the protein CASSFSHSTDTQYF.

This sequence joins TRBV5-1 and TRBJ2-1, with TRBD2 matching 9 bases. Germline lookup yields CDR1 SGHRS and CDR2 YFSETQ. This CDR3 is 15 amino acids long. After removal of 2 bases from V and 4 bases from J, the junction contained 4 bases not matched to a gene. This CDR3 is CASSLEAGGYNEQFF. CDR3 nucleotides: TGCGCCAGCAGCTTAGAAGCGGGGGGTTACAATGAGCAGTTCTTC.

The chain is built from TRBV5-8 and TRBJ2-5; TRBD1 aligns across 9 bases. The CDR3 contains 16 residues. Germline lookup yields CDR1 SGHTS and CDR2 YDEGEE. V lost 4 bases to trimming and J lost 6 bases; unmatched junction nucleotides: 13. In DNA, the CDR3 is TGTGCCAGCAGCGCTCAACTTACAGGGGGCATGAAGACCCAGTACTTC. This translates into CASSAQLTGGMKTQYF.

V is TRBV2 and J is TRBJ1-2; weak D call: TRBD1 (5 bases). CDR1 is SNHLY, CDR2 FYNNEI, per germline. Trimming pared 7 bases from V and 6 bases from J, leaving 18 bases between. The CDR3 loop spans 14 amino acids. This chain's CDR3 is CASIAGRGRNGYTF. The CDR3, as DNA: TGTGCCAGCATTGCGGGACGCGGGCGTAATGGCTACACCTTC.

This chain connects TRBV3-1 (or the pseudogene TRBV3-2) to TRBJ2-3; TRBD2 matches at 15 bases. CDR1 and CDR2 (germline): LGHDT, YNNKEL (reference sequence). Trimming removed 1 base from V and 10 bases from J; junction bases left unmatched: 9. The CDR3 runs to 17 residues. Here the CDR3 reads CASSQAGTSGGSEAQYF. The CDR3 DNA reads TGTGCCAGCAGCCAAGCGGGGACTAGCGGGGGGAGTGAAGCGCAGTATTTT.

The V and J genes are TRBV7-9 and TRBJ1-1; D not resolved. The CDR3 totals 16 residues. The V gene lost 4 bases and the J gene lost 2 bases, with 17 bases spanning the gap. Germline CDR1 reads SEHNR; CDR2 reads FQNEAQ (reference sequence). Written as DNA, the CDR3 is TGTGCCAGCAGCTCTAACAAACACGGGTCTAACACTGAAGCTTTCTTT. It encodes CASSSNKHGSNTEAFF.

Written as DNA, the CDR3 is TGTGCCAGCAGCAGGGGACAAATTGCAACTAATGAAAAACTGTTTTTT. It specifies CASSRGQIATNEKLFF. The chain couples TRBV5-8 to TRBJ1-4, with a possible D match to TRBD1 (6 bases). The germline V and J ends were trimmed by 4 bases and 0 bases, with 13 bases remaining between them. The CDR3 is 16 residues long. Germline CDR1 SGHTS, CDR2 YDEGEE.

V gene TRBV18 combines with J gene TRBJ1-2; tentatively, D is TRBD1 (6 bases). Germline V gives CDR1 KGHSH, CDR2 LQKENI. Trimming cost V 3 bases and J 0 bases, with 11 bases left between them. The CDR3 runs to 15 residues. The CDR3 region has the DNA TGTGCCAGCTCACCGTCAGGGGCCGCTAACTATGGCTACACCTTC. Its translation is CASSPSGAANYGYTF.

The chain links TRBV10-3 to TRBJ1-2, with D hard to call. Germline CDR1 is ENHRY and CDR2 is SYGVKD. CDR3 length: 12 amino acids. The V gene lost 6 bases and the J gene lost 8 bases, with 13 bases spanning the gap. The CDR3 loop is CAIRVQDSGYTF. CDR3 nucleotide sequence: TGTGCCATCAGAGTTCAGGACTCGGGCTACACCTTC.

This chain links TRBV19 with TRBJ2-2; TRBD2 matches 8 bases. The CDR3 loop spans 13 amino acids. The trim removed 9 bases at V and 5 bases at J, leaving 5 bases unmatched. The germline gives CDR1 LNHDA, CDR2 SQIVND (reference sequence). The CDR3 spells CASGGARTGELFF. Here the CDR3 DNA reads TGTGCCAGCGGGGGGGCTAGGACCGGGGAGCTGTTTTTT.

This clone was observed a single time. The rearrangement links TRBV7-8 to TRBJ2-1, with a possible D match to TRBD2 (5 bases). The CDR3 runs 18 residues. Trimming left V 4 bases short and J 1 base short, with 20 bases between. Germline CDR1 is SGHVS and CDR2 is FQNEAQ. CDR3 in DNA: TGTGCCAGCAGCTCGTGGGAGACACCTGAGATTTCCTACAATGAGCAGTTCTTC. Translated, it gives CASSSWETPEISYNEQFF.

The V gene is TRBV15, the J gene TRBJ2-1, with 7 bases matching TRBD1. CDR3 length: 15 residues. CDR1 is LNHNV and CDR2 is YYDKDF in the germline V gene (reference sequence). V shed 0 bases and J 5 bases; nucleotides not matched to a gene: 4. The chain's CDR3 is CATSRDRTGHNEQFF. As DNA, the CDR3 is TGTGCCACCAGCAGAGATCGGACAGGCCACAATGAGCAGTTCTTC.

The chain joins TRBV20-1 to TRBJ1-2; D not certain. Trimming left V 3 bases short and J 5 bases short, with 13 bases between. The V gene's germline CDR1 is DFQATT and CDR2 SNEGSKA (reference sequence). The CDR3 has 13 residues. CDR3 region: CSASRLGVYGYTF. The DNA of the CDR3 is TGCAGTGCTAGTCGTTTGGGAGTATATGGCTACACCTTC.